Following are 18 T cell receptor beta chains from one sample sequenced in a study of spatial heterogeneity in lung cancer. TCRdb processed the 5' RACE reads anew with MiXCR; each CDR3 protein has one entry. Here the sample spans some 21,000 distinct CDR3 sequences, about 3% being singletons. As to time point: sample taken at primary tumor resection. Whole RNA, isolated from tumor, nontumor lung or frozen PBMC, was sequenced without prior sorting. This material consisted of PBMCs, taken at surgery. All receptors come from a female donor with early-stage non-small cell lung cancer.

This clonotype appeared many times. The chain is built from TRBV27 and TRBJ2-7; 11 bases match TRBD1. The CDR3 is 15 amino acids. The V gene's germline CDR1 is MNHEY and CDR2 SMNVEV (reference sequence). Trimming cost V 5 bases and J 1 base; bases outside gene matches: 4. CDR3 region: CASSTRDRGSYEQYF. CDR3 DNA: TGTGCCAGCAGTACGAGGGACAGGGGGTCCTACGAGCAGTACTTC.

This clonotype showed up many times. V and J are TRBV4-1 and TRBJ2-1, with D hard to call. The germline V gene encodes CDR1 MGHRA and CDR2 YSYEKL. Trimming removed 4 bases from V and 6 bases from J, with 7 bases in between. The CDR3 has 12 residues. In DNA form, the CDR3 reads TGCGCCAGCAGCCCCCTGGGCAATGAGCAGTTCTTC. This translates into CASSPLGNEQFF.

This clonotype was seen at least ten times. The rearrangement uses TRBV12-3 or TRBV12-4 and TRBJ2-1; D not resolved. This CDR3 contains 17 residues. The V end was cut by 0 bases, the J end by 4 bases, with 16 bases between. The CDR3 spells CASSLAVSALNYNEQFF. The CDR3 nucleotides are TGTGCCAGCAGTTTAGCGGTGTCGGCCCTCAATTACAATGAGCAGTTCTTC.

This clonotype was found many times. CDR3 region: CASSELGGKAYEQYF. The DNA for the CDR3 is TGTGCCAGCAGTGAATTGGGCGGGAAAGCCTACGAGCAGTACTTC. The V gene is TRBV25-1, the J gene TRBJ2-7; D possibly corresponds to TRBD2 (6 bases). The CDR3 runs to 15 residues. Trimming pared 1 base from V and 2 bases from J, leaving 12 bases between. Per germline, CDR1 MGHDK and CDR2 SYGVNS.

This clonotype was counted at least ten times. This chain joins TRBV7-2 and TRBJ1-2, with D possibly TRBD1 on 5 matching bases. Germline V lookup: CDR1 SGHTA, CDR2 FQGNSA. Trimming shortened V by 1 base and J by 4 bases, and 13 bases separated the two germline ends. The CDR3 is 15 residues long. The CDR3 sequence: CASSLEAQGPYGYTF. Here the CDR3 DNA reads TGTGCCAGCAGCTTAGAAGCCCAGGGACCCTATGGCTACACCTTC.

This clonotype was counted ten times or more. The chain couples TRBV20-1 to TRBJ2-7; TRBD1 matches 9 bases. The CDR3 runs to 15 residues. The V gene end was trimmed by 5 bases and the J gene end by 0 bases; junction bases not matched to a gene: 8. Germline CDR1 is DFQATT and CDR2 is SNEGSKA (reference sequence). The CDR3 nucleotides are TGCAGTGCTGGACTGACGGACAGGGGCTCCTACGAGCAGTACTTC. Translated, it gives CSAGLTDRGSYEQYF.

The table lists this clonotype with a few counts. The chain uses TRBV11-2 and TRBJ2-5; no reliable D call. CDR1 SGHAT and CDR2 FQNNGV come from the germline V gene. The CDR3 is 12 amino acids. V lost 4 bases, J lost 5 bases, and 8 bases lay in between. The CDR3 DNA is TGTGCCAGCAGCTACGCGAGTGAGACCCAGTACTTC. It specifies CASSYASETQYF.

This clonotype was counted many times. This chain links TRBV5-1 with TRBJ2-2; 10 bases line up with TRBD2. CDR1 is SGHRS, CDR2 YFSETQ, per germline. This CDR3 contains 23 residues. The V and J ends lost 5 bases and 1 base, in that order; junction bases with no gene match: 26. The DNA of the CDR3 is TGCGCCAGCAGTTCACCCTCTCTTAGCGGGAGGTCCTTCCCCTCGGTGAACACCGGGGAGCTGTTTTTT. It encodes CASSSPSLSGRSFPSVNTGELFF.

This clonotype was seen at least ten times. This sequence joins TRBV7-9 and TRBJ2-3; TRBD2 matches at 16 bases. From germline, CDR1 is SEHNR and CDR2 FQNEAQ (reference sequence). This CDR3 contains 19 residues. Trimming removed 2 bases from V and 2 bases from J; junction bases left unmatched: 7. The CDR3, as DNA: TGTGCCAGCAGCTTAAGGTCCGGGACTAGCGGGAGGGCCACAGATACGCAGTATTTT. Encoded protein: CASSLRSGTSGRATDTQYF. Using reference TRBV7-9 and TRBJ2-3 for the parts outside the CDR3, the full variable domain is DTGVSQNPRHKITKRGQNVTFRCDPISEHNRLYWYRQTLGQGPEFLTYFQNEAQLEKSRLLSDRFSAERPKGSFSTLEIQRTEQGDSAMYLCASSLRSGTSGRATDTQYFGPGTRLTVL.

There are a few counts of this clonotype. This chain's CDR3 is CASSLGVRDQPQHF. The CDR3, as DNA: TGCGCCAGCAGCTTGGGGGTAAGGGATCAGCCCCAGCATTTT. The J gene is TRBJ1-5, the V gene TRBV5-1; no firm D call. The germline V and J ends were trimmed by 0 bases and 5 bases, with 9 bases remaining between them. Per the germline V gene, CDR1 is SGHRS and CDR2 is YFSETQ. The length of the CDR3 is 14 residues.

This clonotype was recorded many times. This chain links TRBV24-1 with TRBJ2-1; 8 bases line up with TRBD2. V shed 4 bases, J shed 5 bases, and the junction held 3 bases outside the gene matches. Germline values: CDR1 KGHDR, CDR2 SFDVKD. This CDR3 has 14 amino acids. CDR3: CATSDLSGDNEQFF. CDR3 nucleotides: TGTGCCACCAGTGACCTTAGCGGGGACAATGAGCAGTTCTTC.

This clonotype came up many times. The chain has TRBV4-1 and TRBJ2-7; D may match TRBD1 or TRBD2 (5 bases each). The germline CDR1 and CDR2 sequences are MGHRA and YSYEKL. CDR3 length: 13 amino acids. The V and J ends lost 3 bases and 3 bases respectively, with 9 bases between them. The CDR3 coding sequence is TGCGCCAGCAGCCAGGGGGTGGGCTACGAGCAGTACTTC. This encodes CASSQGVGYEQYF.

This clonotype was counted at least ten times. The rearrangement uses TRBV28 and TRBJ1-5; 8 positions agree with TRBD1. The germline gives CDR1 MDHEN, CDR2 SYDVKM. The CDR3 totals 15 residues. The trim removed 10 bases at V and 1 base at J, leaving 9 bases unmatched. DNA of the CDR3: TGTGCCACACTGCCCTGGACAGGGAGCAATCAGCCCCAGCATTTT. Its protein is CATLPWTGSNQPQHF.

In this sample, this clonotype turned up many times. V and J are TRBV7-2 and TRBJ1-5; 7 bases map to TRBD1. V lost 5 bases and J lost 5; bases outside the gene matches: 6. The length of the CDR3 is 14 residues. Germline V CDR1 and CDR2: SGHTA, FQGNSA. The CDR3 spells CASSQGGLYQPQHF. The CDR3 bases are TGTGCCAGCAGCCAGGGGGGGCTTTATCAGCCCCAGCATTTT.

This clonotype has ten or more counts. V usage is TRBV10-3 and J usage is TRBJ1-3; 8 nucleotides agree with TRBD1. This CDR3 has 16 amino acids. Germline CDR1 and CDR2: ENHRY and SYGVKD. V dropped 4 bases and J dropped 0; count of bases not matched to a gene: 5. The CDR3 sequence: CAISGGQANSGNTIYF. The CDR3 DNA sequence: TGTGCCATCAGTGGGGGACAGGCCAACTCTGGAAACACCATATATTTT.

This clonotype was detected many times. The chain combines TRBV29-1 with TRBJ1-1; no definite D call. This CDR3 is 11 amino acids long. Per germline, CDR1 SQVTM and CDR2 ANQGSEA. The V and J ends lost 6 bases and 1 base respectively, with 6 bases between them. The CDR3 sequence is CSVVGNTEAFF. CDR3 sequence (DNA): TGCAGCGTGGTCGGGAACACTGAAGCTTTCTTT.

This clonotype showed up many times. Here the CDR3 reads CSAQKGQELFF. DNA of the CDR3: TGCAGTGCTCAGAAGGGGCAGGAGCTGTTTTTT. The chain has TRBV20-1 and TRBJ2-2; possible D gene TRBD1, 5 bases. CDR3 length: 11 amino acids. In germline, CDR1 is DFQATT, CDR2 SNEGSKA (reference sequence). V was clipped by 5 bases and J by 10 bases, with 11 bases between them.

This clonotype was counted at least ten times. V gene TRBV5-1 combines with J gene TRBJ1-2; no clear D. This CDR3 has 14 residues. From germline, CDR1 is SGHRS and CDR2 YFSETQ. V gave up 4 bases and J gave up 3 bases, with 13 bases separating them. CDR3 region: CASSALAADYGYTF. Written as DNA, the CDR3 is TGCGCCAGCAGCGCGTTGGCTGCAGACTATGGCTACACCTTC.